The entry below gives a single T cell receptor (beta chain) sequence along with its context. As originally analysed: Reference gene primer amplification gave estimated nucleated cell counts. Assay used: immunoSEQ multiplex PCR; TCRdb lists only in-frame clones, some missing. The DNA gave D and trimming, while V, J and clone size come from that table. The sample lists under 250,000 clones; 80% to 95% were seen once. The sample comes from a study of blood T cell repertoires in COVID-19. Germline CDR1 reads SGHRS; CDR2 reads YFSETQ. V lost 4 bases to trimming and J lost 3 bases, with 9 bases between them. The CDR3 runs 13 residues.

This TCR came from a man in his sixties with COVID-19, enrolled during active disease. The chain is built from TRBV5-1 and TRBJ2-3, with D perhaps TRBD1 (6 bases). Sequences were obtained from peripheral blood. CDR3 bases: TGCGCCAGCAGCAAGGACAGAACAGATACGCAGTATTTT. Translated, it gives CASSKDRTDTQYF.